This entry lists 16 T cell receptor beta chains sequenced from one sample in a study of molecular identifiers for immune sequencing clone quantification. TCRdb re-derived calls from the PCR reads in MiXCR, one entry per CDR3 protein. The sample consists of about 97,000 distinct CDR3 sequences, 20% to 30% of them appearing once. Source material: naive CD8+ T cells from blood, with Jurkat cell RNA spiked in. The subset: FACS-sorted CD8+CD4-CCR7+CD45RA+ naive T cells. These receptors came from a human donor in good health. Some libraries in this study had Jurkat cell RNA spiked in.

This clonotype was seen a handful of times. The CDR3 is CASSLWTSATQETQYF. Written as DNA, the CDR3 is TGTGCCAGTAGTTTATGGACTAGCGCGACTCAAGAGACCCAGTACTTC. The gene calls are TRBV19 and TRBJ2-5; 9 nucleotides match TRBD2. CDR3 size: 16 residues. CDR1 and CDR2 from the germline V gene are LNHDA and SQIVND (reference sequence). The V segment lost 5 bases and the J segment 2 bases; nucleotides outside the gene matches: 9.

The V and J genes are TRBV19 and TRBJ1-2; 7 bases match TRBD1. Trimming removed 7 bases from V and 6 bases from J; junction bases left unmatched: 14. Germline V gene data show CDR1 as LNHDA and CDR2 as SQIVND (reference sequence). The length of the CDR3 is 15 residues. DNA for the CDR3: TGTGCCAGTACCTACTTCGGGACAGCGTCTGATGGCTACACCTTC. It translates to CASTYFGTASDGYTF. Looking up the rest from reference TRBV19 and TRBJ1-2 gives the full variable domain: DGGITQSPKYLFRKEGQNVTLSCEQNLNHDAMYWYRQDPGQGLRLIYYSQIVNDFQKGDIAEGYSVSREKKESFPLTVTSAQKNPTAFYLCASTYFGTASDGYTFGSGTRLTVV.

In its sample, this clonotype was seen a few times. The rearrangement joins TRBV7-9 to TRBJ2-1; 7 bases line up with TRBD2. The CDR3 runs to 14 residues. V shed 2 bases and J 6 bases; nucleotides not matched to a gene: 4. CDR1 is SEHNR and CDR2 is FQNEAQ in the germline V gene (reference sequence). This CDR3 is CASSLSGERNEQFF. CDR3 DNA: TGTGCCAGCAGCTTAAGCGGGGAGCGCAATGAGCAGTTCTTC.

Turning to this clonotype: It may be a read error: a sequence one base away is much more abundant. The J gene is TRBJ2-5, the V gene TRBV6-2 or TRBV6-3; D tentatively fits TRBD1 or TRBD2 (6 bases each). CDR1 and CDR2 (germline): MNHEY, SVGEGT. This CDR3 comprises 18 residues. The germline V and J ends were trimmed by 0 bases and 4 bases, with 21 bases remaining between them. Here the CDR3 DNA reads TGTGCCAGCAGTTACTCGATGGCGGAGGGGGACGGGAGAGAGACCCAGTACTTC. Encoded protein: CASSYSMAEGDGRETQYF.

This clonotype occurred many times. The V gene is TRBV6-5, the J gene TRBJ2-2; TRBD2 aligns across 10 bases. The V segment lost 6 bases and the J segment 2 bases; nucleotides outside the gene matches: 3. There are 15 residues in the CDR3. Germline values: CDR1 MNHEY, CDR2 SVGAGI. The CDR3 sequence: CASSRTSGNTGELFF. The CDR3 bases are TGTGCCAGCAGCCGGACTAGCGGTAACACCGGGGAGCTGTTTTTT.

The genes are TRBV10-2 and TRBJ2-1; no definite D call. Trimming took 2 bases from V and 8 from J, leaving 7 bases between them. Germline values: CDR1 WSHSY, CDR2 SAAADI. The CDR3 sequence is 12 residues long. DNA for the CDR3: TGCGCCAGCAGTGAGAGCCGCGATGAGCAGTTCTTC. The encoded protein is CASSESRDEQFF.

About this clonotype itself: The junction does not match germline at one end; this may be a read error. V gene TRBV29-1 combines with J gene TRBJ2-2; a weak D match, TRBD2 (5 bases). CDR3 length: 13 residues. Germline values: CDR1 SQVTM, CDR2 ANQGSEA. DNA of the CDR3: TGCAGCGTTAGAAAGAATCCGACCGGGGAGCTGGTTTTT. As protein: CSVRKNPTGELVF.

CDR3 in DNA: TGTGCCAGCAGCCAGGATTGGGAGTGGTGCACAGATACGCAGTATTTT. This sequence encodes CASSQDWEWCTDTQYF. The chain joins TRBV14 to TRBJ2-3, with D perhaps TRBD2 (5 bases). Germline V gene sequence: CDR1 SGHDN, CDR2 FVKESK. The length of the CDR3 is 16 residues. Deletions cut 3 bases from V and 1 base from J, with 14 bases between.

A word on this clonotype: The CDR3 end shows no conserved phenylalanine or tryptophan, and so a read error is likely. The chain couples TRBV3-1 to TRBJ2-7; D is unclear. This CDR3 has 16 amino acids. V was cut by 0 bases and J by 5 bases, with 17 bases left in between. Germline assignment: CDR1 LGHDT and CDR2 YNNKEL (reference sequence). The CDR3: CASSQEIQVFANEQYL. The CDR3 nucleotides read TGTGCCAGCAGCCAAGAGATTCAGGTCTTTGCCAACGAGCAGTACTTA.

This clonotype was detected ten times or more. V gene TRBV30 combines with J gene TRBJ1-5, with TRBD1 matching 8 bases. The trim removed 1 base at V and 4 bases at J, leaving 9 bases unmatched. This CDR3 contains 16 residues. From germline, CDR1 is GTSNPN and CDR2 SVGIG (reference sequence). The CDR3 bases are TGTGCCTGGAGTGCCGGGACAGGTCTTTCTAATCAGCCCCAGCATTTT. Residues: CAWSAGTGLSNQPQHF.

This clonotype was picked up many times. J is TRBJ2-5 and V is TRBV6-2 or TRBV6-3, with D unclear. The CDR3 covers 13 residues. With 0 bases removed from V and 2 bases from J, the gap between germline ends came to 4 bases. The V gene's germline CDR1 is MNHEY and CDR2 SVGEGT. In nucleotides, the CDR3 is TGTGCCAGCAGTTACTCGGGGCAAGAGACCCAGTACTTC. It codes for CASSYSGQETQYF.

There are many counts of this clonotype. As DNA, the CDR3 is TGCGCCAGCAGCTTGGCCAGTAGCGGGGGCACAGATACGCAGTATTTT. This translates into CASSLASSGGTDTQYF. This chain joins TRBV5-1 and TRBJ2-3, with 8 bases lining up with TRBD2. Per germline, CDR1 SGHRS and CDR2 YFSETQ. With 0 bases clipped from V and 1 base from J, the junction kept 4 bases outside the gene matches. This CDR3 has 16 residues. The whole variable domain, filled in from reference TRBV5-1 and TRBJ2-3, reads KAGVTQTPRYLIKTRGQQVTLSCSPISGHRSVSWYQQTPGQGLQFLFEYFSETQRNKGNFPGRFSGRQFSNSRSEMNVSTLELGDSALYLCASSLASSGGTDTQYFGPGTRLTVL.

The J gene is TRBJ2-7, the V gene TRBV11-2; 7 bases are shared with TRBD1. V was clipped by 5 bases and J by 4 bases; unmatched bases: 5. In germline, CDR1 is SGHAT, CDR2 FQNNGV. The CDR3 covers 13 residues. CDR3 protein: CASSQGDSYEQYF. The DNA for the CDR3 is TGTGCCAGCAGCCAAGGGGACAGTTACGAGCAGTACTTC. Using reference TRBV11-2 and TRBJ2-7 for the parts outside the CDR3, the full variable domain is EAGVAQSPRYKIIEKRQSVAFWCNPISGHATLYWYQQILGQGPKLLIQFQNNGVVDDSQLPKDRFSAERLKGVDSTLKIQPAKLEDSAVYLCASSQGDSYEQYFGPGTRLTVT.

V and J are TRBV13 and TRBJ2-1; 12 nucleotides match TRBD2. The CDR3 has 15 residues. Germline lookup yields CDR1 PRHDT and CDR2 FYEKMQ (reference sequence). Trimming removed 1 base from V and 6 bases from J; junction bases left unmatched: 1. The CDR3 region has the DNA TGTGCCAGCAGCTTAGAACTAGCGGGGGGCAATGAGCAGTTCTTC. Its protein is CASSLELAGGNEQFF.

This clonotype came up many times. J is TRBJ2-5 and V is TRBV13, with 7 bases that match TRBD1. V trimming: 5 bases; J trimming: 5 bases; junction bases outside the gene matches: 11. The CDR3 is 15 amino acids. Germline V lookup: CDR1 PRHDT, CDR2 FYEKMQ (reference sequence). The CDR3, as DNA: TGTGCCAGCAGCCCAGGGCCAGGGGGTTTGGAGACCCAGTACTTC. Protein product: CASSPGPGGLETQYF.

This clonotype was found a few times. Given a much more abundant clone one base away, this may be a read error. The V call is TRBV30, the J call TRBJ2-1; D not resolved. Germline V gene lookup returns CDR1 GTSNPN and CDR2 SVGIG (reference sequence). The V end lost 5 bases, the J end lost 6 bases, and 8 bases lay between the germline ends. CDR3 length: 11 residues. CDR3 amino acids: CAWGPANEQFF. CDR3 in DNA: TGTGCCTGGGGGCCAGCCAATGAGCAGTTCTTC.